The entry below describes one T cell receptor (beta chain). The entry originates in a study of T cell changes during pregnancy in multiple sclerosis. The assay was immunoSEQ multiplex PCR, and TCRdb's table has in-frame clones only and misses some. The sample yields roughly 26,000 clones, approximately 92% seen once. CDR1 and CDR2 from the germline V gene are SGDLS and YYNGEE. V was trimmed by 0 bases and J by 6 bases, leaving 9 bases between them. CDR3 size: 13 residues. The receptor's source is a female donor with multiple sclerosis, enrolled in a pregnancy study. This sample comprised CD8+ T cells from peripheral blood mononuclear cells, obtained in the second trimester of pregnancy. This chain uses TRBV9 with TRBJ1-2, with D possibly being TRBD1 (6 bases). CDR3 nucleotides: TGTGCCAGCAGCGTAGGAGCAGGGGATGGCTACACCTTC. Residues: CASSVGAGDGYTF. The complete variable domain, with remaining parts taken from reference TRBV9 and TRBJ1-2, reads DSGVTQTPKHLITATGQRVTLRCSPRSGDLSVYWYQQSLDQGLQFLIQYYNGEERAKGNILERFSAQQFPDLHSELNLSSLELGDSALYFCASSVGAGDGYTFGSGTRLTVV.